Below, one T cell receptor (beta chain) is given with its context. Its matching antigen is unknown. This specimen belongs to a study of cytomegalovirus exposure and HLA in healthy donors. Overall study: Roughly 170 million T cells yielded approximately 110 million unique TCR beta sequences in earlier analysis. Assignment to the Caucasian-associated ancestry cluster applied to approximately 80% of the approximately 420 genotyped donors. Findings and caveats of the study: A later look showed TCR association rates differing by HLA locus, highest for DRB1 and lowest for HLA-C. A later analysis found most CMV-associated TCR beta chains apparently HLA-restricted.

The PCR employed 60 Vbeta primers together with 13 Jbeta primers. Using immunoSEQ multiplex PCR, the repertoire was profiled, and TCRdb retains in-frame clones only, with some absent. The sample is made up of approximately 200,000 clones, and the top ten hold less than 0.9% of it. V lost 3 bases to trimming and J lost 2 bases, with 16 bases between them. Germline V gives CDR1 LNHDA, CDR2 SQIVND (reference sequence). The CDR3 sequence is 16 residues long. The TCR originated in a boy younger than 18 in good health and CMV-seronegative. The chain couples TRBV19 to TRBJ1-2; possibly TRBD1 for D (6 bases). Material: PBMCs. The CDR3 DNA reads TGTGCCAGTAGTATCGACAGGACGGGTGAGAACTATGGCTACACCTTC. This codes for CASSIDRTGENYGYTF.